These 19 T cell receptor beta chains were all obtained from the same sample, sequenced in a study of blood T cells in healthy people across ages. A J-beta primer mix and a sample-barcoded 5' primer were used in a second PCR of roughly 6 to 12 cycles. Via MiXCR, TCRdb re-called the 5' RACE reads, giving one row per CDR3 protein. This repertoire shows hundreds of thousands of distinct CDR3 sequences, around 50% found once; its top ten account for about 14%. The specimen was blood. These receptors were taken from a woman aged 80 or older in good health.

V and J are TRBV2 and TRBJ2-5; 8 bases are shared with TRBD1. The better agreement between TRBJ2-7 and the DNA end casts doubt on the J call. Germline values: CDR1 SNHLY, CDR2 FYNNEI. The CDR3 is 16 amino acids. DNA for the CDR3: TGTGCCAGCAGGTCCTTGGGACAGGTGCCCCCCTACGAGCAGTACTTC. It translates to CASRSLGQVPPYEQYF.

The V and J genes are TRBV28 and TRBJ2-3; D may be TRBD2 (7 bases). CDR3 length: 16 residues. The V and J ends lost 6 bases and 1 base respectively, with 17 bases between them. Germline CDR1 MDHEN, CDR2 SYDVKM. This CDR3 reads CASRIGGGGGTDTQYF. CDR3 sequence (DNA): TGTGCCAGCAGAATCGGGGGCGGGGGTGGCACAGATACGCAGTATTTT.

The chain carries TRBV27 and TRBJ2-7; 10 nucleotides match TRBD1. After removal of 3 bases from V and 5 bases from J, the junction contained 13 bases not matched to a gene. This CDR3 spans 17 amino acids. Germline V gene lookup returns CDR1 MNHEY and CDR2 SMNVEV (reference sequence). This CDR3 reads CASSFDPDRGLGNEQYF. The CDR3 DNA is TGTGCCAGCAGTTTTGACCCCGACAGGGGGCTAGGAAACGAGCAGTACTTC.

This clonotype was seen many times. The rearrangement links TRBV12-3 or TRBV12-4 to TRBJ2-3; 9 bases are a match to TRBD2. The CDR3 runs to 17 residues. J lost 0 bases, V lost 7 bases, and 11 bases had no gene match. The CDR3 DNA reads as TGTGCCAGCACCCTGGGGCCAGCGGGAGGTAGCACAGATACGCAGTATTTT. Its protein is CASTLGPAGGSTDTQYF.

This chain connects TRBV7-9 to TRBJ1-2; a possible D gene is TRBD1 (5 bases). This CDR3 is 15 amino acids long. Trimming cost V 0 bases and J 4 bases, with 12 bases left between them. The germline CDR1 and CDR2 sequences are SEHNR and FQNEAQ (reference sequence). In nucleotides, the CDR3 is TGTGCCAGCAGCTTAGCCCCGGGACCAACCTATGGCTACACCTTC. Protein: CASSLAPGPTYGYTF. The full variable domain, completed using reference TRBV7-9 and TRBJ1-2, is DTGVSQNPRHKITKRGQNVTFRCDPISEHNRLYWYRQTLGQGPEFLTYFQNEAQLEKSRLLSDRFSAERPKGSFSTLEIQRTEQGDSAMYLCASSLAPGPTYGYTFGSGTRLTVV.

This clonotype has ten or more counts. The V gene is TRBV10-3, the J gene TRBJ2-1; no firm D call. With 7 bases removed from V and 0 bases from J, the gap between germline ends came to 7 bases. Germline V gene data show CDR1 as ENHRY and CDR2 as SYGVKD. There are 13 residues in the CDR3. The CDR3 sequence: CAITQDSYNEQFF. Here the CDR3 DNA reads TGTGCCATCACTCAAGACTCCTACAATGAGCAGTTCTTC.

V is TRBV12-3 or TRBV12-4 and J is TRBJ2-2; 7 nucleotides agree with TRBD1. With V trimmed by 6 bases and J by 9 bases, 10 bases remained unmatched. CDR3 length: 14 amino acids. CDR3 in DNA: TGTGCCAGCAGATGGACAGGAAGTTCTCGGGAGCTGTTTTTT. Protein product: CASRWTGSSRELFF.

The DNA of the CDR3 is TGTGCCAGCAGTTTTTCACAGGGAATCGAGCCCCAGCATTTT. It encodes CASSFSQGIEPQHF. The chain employs TRBV27 and TRBJ1-5; maybe TRBD1 (6 bases). The CDR3 is 14 amino acids. Germline V gene sequence: CDR1 MNHEY, CDR2 SMNVEV (reference sequence). Trimming removed 3 bases at V and 8 bases at J, with 14 bases between.

This clonotype was seen repeatedly, ten times or more. The rearrangement joins TRBV12-3 or TRBV12-4 to TRBJ1-5; D is undetermined. This CDR3 contains 13 residues. V was cut by 8 bases and J by 2 bases, with 10 bases left in between. The CDR3 is CASQSLGNQPQHF. The CDR3, as DNA: TGTGCCAGCCAGAGTCTTGGCAATCAGCCCCAGCATTTT.

This clonotype was seen many times. The chain links TRBV7-2 to TRBJ2-7, with D tentatively TRBD1 or TRBD2 (5 bases each). The V gene lost 0 bases and the J gene lost 4 bases, with 10 bases spanning the gap. Germline V gene lookup returns CDR1 SGHTA and CDR2 FQGNSA. The CDR3 consists of 14 residues. For the CDR3, the DNA is TGTGCCAGCAGCTTAGCTCTCGGGGCTTACGAGCAGTACTTC. It yields the protein CASSLALGAYEQYF.

The genes are TRBV7-2 and TRBJ2-2, with unresolved D. V was shortened by 1 base and J by 2 bases, with 8 bases between the two germline ends. Germline-derived CDR1 and CDR2 are SGHTA and FQGNSA. This CDR3 spans 15 amino acids. In DNA, the CDR3 is TGTGCCAGCAGCTTAGGAGACTCTAACACCGGGGAGCTGTTTTTT. It yields the protein CASSLGDSNTGELFF.

A remark on this clonotype: A much more abundant neighbour one base away suggests this may be a read error. The J gene is TRBJ2-7, the V gene TRBV29-1; D remains ambiguous. The CDR3 totals 12 residues. CDR1 is SQVTM, CDR2 ANQGSEA, per germline. CDR3 sequence: CSVADGRETQSF. The CDR3 nucleotides are TGCAGCGTTGCAGACGGACGAGAGACCCAGTCCTTC.

This clonotype was observed many times. J is TRBJ2-1 and V is TRBV2; no reliable D call. The CDR3 covers 11 residues. The V gene's germline CDR1 is SNHLY and CDR2 FYNNEI. V was pared by 5 bases and J by 8 bases, with 7 bases between. CDR3 bases: TGTGCCAGCAGTATAATCTATGAGCAGTTCTTC. Translated: CASSIIYEQFF.

The genes are TRBV18 and TRBJ2-5, with TRBD2 as a possible D gene (5 bases). The CDR3 loop spans 14 amino acids. Germline-derived CDR1 and CDR2 are KGHSH and LQKENI. Trimming left V 6 bases short and J 5 bases short, with 16 bases between. The CDR3 loop is CASSSGGGWETQYF. The CDR3 DNA sequence: TGTGCCAGCTCCTCAGGAGGCGGTTGGGAGACCCAGTACTTC.

This clonotype has at least ten counts. The V and J genes are TRBV5-1 and TRBJ2-5; 7 nucleotides agree with TRBD2. The end of the DNA fits TRBJ2-3 better, so the J call may be wrong. From germline, CDR1 is SGHRS and CDR2 YFSETQ. This CDR3 has 14 amino acids. CDR3 region: CASSLGLAGETQYF. The CDR3 DNA reads TGCGCCAGCAGCTTGGGACTAGCTGGCGAGACGCAGTATTTT.

The chain has TRBV13 and TRBJ2-7; no clear D gene. This CDR3 is built from 15 residues. V lost 3 bases, J lost 0 bases, and 12 bases lay in between. Per the germline V gene, CDR1 is PRHDT and CDR2 is FYEKMQ (reference sequence). The CDR3 nucleotides read TGTGCCAGCAGCTTGCGACGGACGATCTCCTACGAGCAGTACTTC. Amino acid sequence: CASSLRRTISYEQYF.

The count of this clonotype is one. This chain joins TRBV7-2 and TRBJ1-1, with 7 nucleotides matching TRBD1. Per the germline V gene, CDR1 is SGHTA and CDR2 is FQGNSA. The V gene end was trimmed by 5 bases and the J gene end by 11 bases; junction bases not matched to a gene: 5. The CDR3 sequence is 11 residues long. The CDR3 region has the DNA TGTGCCAGCAGCCTACAGGGGTTGGCTTTCTTT. Its protein product is CASSLQGLAFF.

A single count supports this clonotype. The chain joins TRBV5-1 to TRBJ1-4; D uncertain. V lost 6 bases and J 5 bases, leaving 14 bases between the germline ends. Germline CDR1 SGHRS, CDR2 YFSETQ. The CDR3 has 14 amino acids. The CDR3 region has the DNA TGCGCCAGCAACTCCGAGGGCCGCAATGAAAAACTGTTTTTT. This encodes CASNSEGRNEKLFF.

The CDR3 loop is CSVAVGEKLFF. The DNA of the CDR3 is TGCAGCGTTGCGGTTGGGGAAAAACTGTTTTTT. The chain is built from TRBV29-1 and TRBJ1-4; D remains ambiguous. There are 11 residues in the CDR3. Germline V gene sequence: CDR1 SQVTM, CDR2 ANQGSEA. Trimming pared 4 bases from V and 8 bases from J, leaving 8 bases between.